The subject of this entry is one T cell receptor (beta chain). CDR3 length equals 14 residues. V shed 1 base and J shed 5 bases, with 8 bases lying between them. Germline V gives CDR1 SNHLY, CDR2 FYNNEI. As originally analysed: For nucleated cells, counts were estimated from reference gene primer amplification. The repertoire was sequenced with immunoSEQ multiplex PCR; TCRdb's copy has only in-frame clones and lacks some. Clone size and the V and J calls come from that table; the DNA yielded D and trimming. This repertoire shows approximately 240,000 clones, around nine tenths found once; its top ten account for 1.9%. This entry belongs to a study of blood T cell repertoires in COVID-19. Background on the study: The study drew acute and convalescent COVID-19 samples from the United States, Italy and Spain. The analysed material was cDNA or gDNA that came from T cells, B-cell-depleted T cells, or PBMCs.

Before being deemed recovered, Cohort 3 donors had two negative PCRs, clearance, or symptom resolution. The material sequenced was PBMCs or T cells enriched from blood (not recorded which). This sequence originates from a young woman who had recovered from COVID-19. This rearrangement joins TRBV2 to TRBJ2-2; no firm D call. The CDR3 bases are TGTGCCAGCAGTGAAGAACGGGTGACCGGGGAGCTGTTTTTT. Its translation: CASSEERVTGELFF.